What follows are 15 T cell receptor beta chains derived from one specimen sequenced in a study of spatial heterogeneity in lung cancer (dated by TCRdb to about 2019). The library was made by 5' RACE. TCRdb shows the sequencer as NextSeq 500. The public reads were reprocessed in TCRdb via fastp at Q25 and MiXCR, keeping in-frame beta chains. Rows merge per CDR3 protein into single entries with the most common DNA and genes. This sample gives some 50,000 distinct CDR3 sequences in total; about 12% of them show up just once. The ten biggest clones cover 35% to 45% of the sample. The time point tag for this specimen amounts to: sample taken at primary tumor resection. Without any cell sorting, TCR sequencing was performed on whole RNA extracted either from tumor and nontumor lung tissue or from cryopreserved PBMC samples. The sequences come from PBMCs, collected at surgery. The receptor set was obtained from a female donor with early-stage non-small cell lung cancer.

The J gene is TRBJ2-3, the V gene TRBV19; 7 nucleotides line up with TRBD1. Germline lookup yields CDR1 LNHDA and CDR2 SQIVND (reference sequence). Trimming took 5 bases from V and 5 from J; bases not matched to a gene: 16. This CDR3 spans 17 amino acids. The CDR3 sequence: CASSPRRQGSRGDTQYF. In DNA, the CDR3 is TGTGCCAGTAGTCCCCGGAGACAGGGAAGTCGAGGAGATACGCAGTATTTT.

This clonotype was seen many times. The chain combines TRBV25-1 with TRBJ2-2, with D uncertain. The CDR3 loop spans 13 amino acids. V was shortened by 6 bases and J by 3 bases, with 8 bases between the two germline ends. Germline assignment: CDR1 MGHDK and CDR2 SYGVNS. CDR3 amino acids: CASRLGDTGELFF. The CDR3 DNA is TGTGCCAGCAGACTTGGGGACACCGGGGAGCTGTTTTTT.

At least ten counts were recorded for this clonotype. The rearrangement links TRBV20-1 to TRBJ2-3; D remains ambiguous. V lost 6 bases to trimming and J lost 1 base, with 11 bases between them. The CDR3 has 13 amino acids. Germline V gene sequence: CDR1 DFQATT, CDR2 SNEGSKA (reference sequence). The CDR3 DNA follows: TGCAGTGCAGCTGGCTGGCGCACAGATACGCAGTATTTT. Protein: CSAAGWRTDTQYF.

This clonotype has just a few counts. The chain combines TRBV7-6 with TRBJ2-7; D is ambiguous. Per germline, CDR1 SGHVS and CDR2 FNYEAQ. CDR3 length: 15 residues. Trimming left V 2 bases short and J 5 bases short, with 16 bases between. CDR3 nucleotides: TGTGCCAGCAGCTTACCCGGACCCCGACTCCACGAGCAGTACTTC. Translation gives CASSLPGPRLHEQYF.

At least ten counts were recorded for this clonotype. This chain links TRBV3-1 with TRBJ2-3, with 8 positions matching TRBD2. The CDR3 extends over 16 amino acids. Germline CDR1 is LGHDT and CDR2 is YNNKEL (reference sequence). The J segment lost 2 bases and the V segment lost 2 bases, leaving 6 bases of the junction unmatched. CDR3 residues: CASSQRAGGPTDTQYF. The CDR3 bases are TGTGCCAGCAGCCAAAGGGCGGGGGGCCCCACAGATACGCAGTATTTT.

V usage is TRBV29-1 and J usage is TRBJ2-7; tentatively, D is TRBD1 or TRBD2 (5 bases each). The CDR3 sequence is 17 residues long. Germline V gives CDR1 SQVTM, CDR2 ANQGSEA. The V end was cut by 5 bases, the J end by 3 bases, with 26 bases between. CDR3 in amino acids: CSVWASGKSLSGYEQYF. The CDR3 region has the DNA TGCAGCGTTTGGGCCTCAGGGAAGTCCCTAAGCGGCTACGAGCAGTACTTC.

This clonotype turned up a few times. The chain carries TRBV20-1 and TRBJ1-6, with 10 bases matching TRBD1. Trimming removed 5 bases from V and 9 bases from J; junction bases left unmatched: 4. The CDR3 is 13 amino acids. CDR1 is DFQATT, CDR2 SNEGSKA, per germline (reference sequence). CDR3 sequence reads: CSASGTGVSPLHF. The CDR3, as DNA: TGCAGTGCTTCCGGGACAGGGGTTTCACCCCTCCACTTT.

This clonotype was counted a few times. This chain links TRBV19 with TRBJ1-2, with TRBD1 identical over 9 bases. Germline CDR1 is LNHDA and CDR2 is SQIVND (reference sequence). The CDR3 is 18 amino acids. Trimming at V came to 1 base and at J to 0 bases, leaving 9 bases not matched to a gene. DNA for the CDR3: TGTGCCAGTAGTATAGCGGCGACAGGGGGAAGCTCTAACTATGGCTACACCTTC. This encodes CASSIAATGGSSNYGYTF.

The chain employs TRBV12-3 or TRBV12-4 and TRBJ1-1; D not resolved. Trimming pared 5 bases from V and 1 base from J, leaving 8 bases between. This CDR3 has 13 amino acids. Written as DNA, the CDR3 is TGTGCCAGCAGTCATCTAAGGAACACTGAAGCTTTCTTT. Translation gives CASSHLRNTEAFF.

For the CDR3, the DNA is TGCGCCAGCAGGGCAGATACGCAGTATTTT. Translating it yields CASRADTQYF. The chain carries TRBV10-2 and TRBJ2-3; D is undetermined. The ends were cut back, 6 bases at V and 4 bases at J, with 2 bases in the middle. The CDR3 covers 10 residues. The V gene's germline CDR1 is WSHSY and CDR2 SAAADI.

The V gene is TRBV5-6, the J gene TRBJ2-3; the match to TRBD2 covers 13 bases. Germline V gives CDR1 SGHDT, CDR2 YYEEEE. The V segment lost 2 bases and the J segment 3 bases; nucleotides outside the gene matches: 9. The CDR3 is 18 amino acids. This CDR3 is CASSFRLAGGRNTDTQYF. Written as DNA, the CDR3 is TGTGCCAGCAGCTTCAGACTAGCGGGGGGCCGAAATACAGATACGCAGTATTTT.

Ten or more counts support this clonotype. This chain uses TRBV5-1 with TRBJ1-1, with TRBD1 identical over 11 bases. The V gene end was trimmed by 4 bases and the J gene end by 6 bases; junction bases not matched to a gene: 8. This CDR3 spans 15 amino acids. Germline CDR1 is SGHRS and CDR2 is YFSETQ. As DNA, the CDR3 is TGCGCCAGCAGCCCGGGACAGGGGGTGAGGCCTGAAGCTTTCTTT. Encoded protein: CASSPGQGVRPEAFF.

J is TRBJ2-3 and V is TRBV27; D is perhaps TRBD1 or TRBD2 (6 bases each). Trimming cost V 6 bases and J 6 bases, with 16 bases left between them. Germline CDR1 reads MNHEY; CDR2 reads SMNVEV (reference sequence). The CDR3 consists of 14 residues. The DNA of the CDR3 is TGTGCCAGCAGAAAACTGGGGGGCATCGATACGCAGTATTTT. Encoded protein: CASRKLGGIDTQYF.

This clonotype turned up a few times. The gene calls are TRBV29-1 and TRBJ2-7; D is unresolved. In germline, CDR1 is SQVTM, CDR2 ANQGSEA. The CDR3 is 10 amino acids. CDR3 protein: CRLGSYEQYF. The CDR3 DNA reads TGCAGACTGGGCTCCTACGAGCAGTACTTC.

This chain joins TRBV15 and TRBJ2-1; 10 nucleotides align to TRBD2. This CDR3 is built from 17 residues. Germline V lookup: CDR1 LNHNV, CDR2 YYDKDF (reference sequence). V trimming: 0 bases; J trimming: 7 bases; junction bases outside the gene matches: 9. The CDR3 loop reads CATSREASAGGLNEQFF. Here the CDR3 DNA reads TGTGCCACCAGCAGAGAGGCATCAGCGGGGGGGCTAAATGAGCAGTTCTTC.